This T cell receptor beta chain was retrieved from a study of identical twins. TCRdb ran MiXCR on the 5' RACE reads and lists one entry per CDR3 protein. The profile shows roughly 1,500,000 distinct CDR3 sequences, around 33% of them singletons. The CDR3 consists of 12 residues. Germline V lookup: CDR1 MDHEN, CDR2 SYDVKM. Unmatched junction bases numbered 3, after V lost 5 bases and J lost 9 bases. Sequences were obtained from cord blood. The clonotype originates from a newborn girl in good health. This sequence joins TRBV28 and TRBJ2-4; 8 nucleotides align to TRBD1. This CDR3 reads CASSATGVIQYF. Written as DNA, the CDR3 is TGTGCCAGCAGTGCGACAGGGGTCATTCAGTACTTC.